These 28 T cell receptor beta chains were all obtained from the same sample, sequenced in a study of blood T cell repertoires in COVID-19. Clones were read by immunoSEQ multiplex PCR, and TCRdb kept only the in-frame ones, dropping some. The table lists 35,000 to 45,000 clones, more than 75% of them singletons. Sequencing was done on a sample of peripheral blood. The origin of the receptors is a man aged 65 to 79 with active or convalescent COVID-19.

The chain employs TRBV4-1 and TRBJ1-6; 7 bases fit TRBD1. The CDR3 covers 16 residues. Germline V lookup: CDR1 MGHRA, CDR2 YSYEKL. The J segment lost 7 bases and the V segment lost 0 bases, leaving 6 bases of the junction unmatched. CDR3 coding DNA: TGCGCCAGCAGCCAAGATACAGGGGCGGTGAATTCACCCCTCCACTTT. Translating it yields CASSQDTGAVNSPLHF.

The chain employs TRBV7-2 and TRBJ1-3; D is unclear. The CDR3 is 14 amino acids. Germline CDR1 reads SGHTA; CDR2 reads FQGNSA. The germline V and J ends were trimmed by 9 bases and 0 bases, with 12 bases remaining between them. The CDR3 here is CASYKANSGNTIYF. In DNA form, the CDR3 reads TGTGCCAGTTATAAAGCCAACTCTGGAAACACCATATATTTT.

On this clone: Other DNA variants within this sample encode the same CDR3. The chain uses TRBV11-3 and TRBJ1-6; possible D gene TRBD1, 6 bases. Trimming stripped 4 bases from V and 10 bases from J, with 20 bases between. Germline CDR1 reads SGHNT; CDR2 reads YENEEA. CDR3 length: 16 amino acids. The CDR3 sequence: CASSSRGWGAGSPLHF. The CDR3 DNA reads as TGTGCCAGCAGCTCGCGGGGGTGGGGGGCTGGATCACCCCTCCACTTT.

The V call is TRBV5-1, the J call TRBJ2-1; TRBD2 agrees at 7 bases. V lost 0 bases and J lost 4; bases outside the gene matches: 7. Per germline, CDR1 SGHRS and CDR2 YFSETQ. This CDR3 is 16 amino acids long. The CDR3 is CASSLVPGEGYNEQFF. CDR3 bases: TGCGCCAGCAGCTTGGTGCCGGGGGAGGGTTACAATGAGCAGTTCTTC.

This chain joins TRBV6-5 and TRBJ1-2; D might be TRBD1 (5 bases). Trimming took 8 bases from V and 4 from J, leaving 11 bases between them. The germline V gene has CDR1 MNHEY and CDR2 SVGAGI. CDR3 length equals 12 residues. The CDR3 loop is CASAKGLYGYTF. CDR3 DNA sequence: TGTGCCAGCGCAAAGGGGCTCTATGGCTACACCTTC.

This clone showed up just a few times. The chain carries TRBV3-1 (or the pseudogene TRBV3-2) and TRBJ1-3, with D hard to call. Germline CDR1 LGHDT, CDR2 YNNKEL (reference sequence). The CDR3 covers 15 residues. The V end lost 5 bases, the J end lost 0 bases, and 11 bases lay between the germline ends. The CDR3 loop is CASSTNAVSGNTIYF. The CDR3, as DNA: TGTGCCAGCAGCACCAATGCGGTCTCTGGAAACACCATATATTTT.

The chain combines TRBV12-3 or TRBV12-4 with TRBJ1-5; D possibly corresponds to TRBD1 (6 bases). V lost 6 bases, J lost 7 bases, and 10 bases lay in between. The CDR3 is 12 residues long. The chain's CDR3 is CASRLQGQPQHF. The CDR3 bases are TGTGCCAGCAGGCTACAGGGCCAGCCCCAGCATTTT.

In its sample, this clone was seen once. The CDR3: CASSPGQGMGQPQHF. As DNA, the CDR3 is TGTGCCAGCTCACCTGGACAGGGGATGGGTCAGCCCCAGCATTTT. The chain recombines TRBV18 with TRBJ1-5; 9 positions agree with TRBD1. The CDR3 sequence is 15 residues long. The germline gives CDR1 KGHSH, CDR2 LQKENI. V gave up 3 bases and J gave up 6 bases; unmatched junction bases: 6.

V is TRBV4-1 and J is TRBJ1-2, with a tentative D call TRBD1 (6 bases). The CDR3 has 18 residues. Germline V gene data show CDR1 as MGHRA and CDR2 as YSYEKL. Trimming took 3 bases from V and 5 from J, leaving 25 bases between them. As DNA, the CDR3 is TGCGCCAGCAGCCACGGTCCCGGGACAAGCCGAGAAGGGTATGGCTACACCTTC. Its protein is CASSHGPGTSREGYGYTF.

The genes are TRBV2 and TRBJ1-4, with 8 positions matching TRBD1. The ends lost 5 bases at V and 7 bases at J; junction bases unmatched: 12. The V gene's germline CDR1 is SNHLY and CDR2 FYNNEI. The CDR3 sequence is 16 residues long. CDR3 nucleotide sequence: TGTGCCAGCAGTACACTTTCAGGGGGCAGGAGTGAAAAACTGTTTTTT. Translation gives CASSTLSGGRSEKLFF.

This sequence joins TRBV5-4 and TRBJ1-4; tentatively, D is TRBD1 (6 bases). Trimming cost V 4 bases and J 6 bases, with 10 bases left between them. CDR3 length: 13 amino acids. Germline loops: CDR1 SGHNT, CDR2 YYREEE (reference sequence). CDR3 in DNA: TGTGCCAGCAGCCAGGGGCAATATGAAAAACTGTTTTTT. Translation gives CASSQGQYEKLFF.

The J gene is TRBJ2-3, the V gene TRBV28; D is unclear. Germline V gene lookup returns CDR1 MDHEN and CDR2 SYDVKM. Between the trimmed V and J ends, which lost 2 bases and 5 bases, there was a span of 8 bases. The CDR3 has 13 residues. CDR3 coding DNA: TGTGCCAGCAGTTTAATATCAGGAGATACGCAGTATTTT. Its translation is CASSLISGDTQYF. The whole variable domain, filled in from reference TRBV28 and TRBJ2-3, reads DVKVTQSSRYLVKRTGEKVFLECVQDMDHENMFWYRQDPGLGLRLIYFSYDVKMKEKGDIPEGYSVSREKKERFSLILESASTNQTSMYLCASSLISGDTQYFGPGTRLTVL.

The V gene is TRBV20-1, the J gene TRBJ1-5; D call uncertain. The CDR3 is made up of 13 amino acids. Germline values: CDR1 DFQATT, CDR2 SNEGSKA (reference sequence). Trimming pared 3 bases from V and 7 bases from J, leaving 13 bases between. CDR3 in amino acids: CSASLAAMQPQHF. CDR3 bases: TGCAGTGCTAGTCTCGCCGCGATGCAGCCCCAGCATTTT.

This clone was recorded a few times. V usage is TRBV11-2 and J usage is TRBJ2-2; D gene uncertain. The CDR3 runs to 13 residues. Germline CDR1 SGHAT, CDR2 FQNNGV. Trimming cost V 5 bases and J 8 bases, with 12 bases left between them. CDR3 amino acids: CASSTQAEGELFF. The CDR3 coding sequence is TGTGCCAGCAGCACTCAAGCTGAAGGGGAGCTGTTTTTT.

The sample holds one count of this clone. The chain employs TRBV3-1 (or the pseudogene TRBV3-2) and TRBJ2-3; 9 bases fit TRBD1. Germline CDR1 and CDR2: LGHDT and YNNKEL (reference sequence). The V and J ends lost 4 bases and 1 base, in that order; junction bases with no gene match: 9. CDR3 length: 17 residues. The CDR3 nucleotides read TGTGCCAGCAGCCCCGGACAGGGGCCCTTCCGCACAGATACGCAGTATTTT. Its translation is CASSPGQGPFRTDTQYF.

The chain combines TRBV3-1 (or the pseudogene TRBV3-2) with TRBJ2-1; weak D call: TRBD1 (6 bases). CDR1 LGHDT and CDR2 YNNKEL come from the germline V gene (reference sequence). This CDR3 has 12 amino acids. The V gene lost 1 base and the J gene lost 13 bases, with 11 bases spanning the gap. This CDR3 is CASSQGGRLQFF. CDR3 coding DNA: TGTGCCAGCAGCCAAGGGGGGCGACTCCAGTTCTTC.

The chain combines TRBV27 with TRBJ1-3, with 7 bases matching TRBD1. The CDR3 totals 14 residues. Germline V CDR1 and CDR2: MNHEY, SMNVEV (reference sequence). Germline trimming cut 9 bases from V and 4 bases from J; bases unmatched to any gene: 9. The CDR3 region has the DNA TGTGCCAGTAAGATGGGACAGTCAGGAAACACCATATATTTT. Protein: CASKMGQSGNTIYF.

This chain joins TRBV6-2 or TRBV6-3 and TRBJ1-2; D call uncertain. The germline gives CDR1 MNHEY, CDR2 SVGEGT. With 4 bases removed from V and 1 base from J, the gap between germline ends came to 13 bases. CDR3 length: 15 amino acids. CDR3: CASSSPEGRNYGYTF. CDR3 coding DNA: TGTGCCAGCAGTTCCCCCGAGGGCCGTAACTATGGCTACACCTTC.

This rearrangement joins TRBV12-3 or TRBV12-4 to TRBJ2-2, with D perhaps TRBD1 (5 bases). The CDR3 is 13 residues long. V dropped 5 bases and J dropped 6 bases, with 10 bases sitting between them. The CDR3 DNA sequence: TGTGCCAGCAGTCCCAGGGTCTCCGGGGAGCTGTTTTTT. Its translation: CASSPRVSGELFF.

This clone was seen more than once but under ten times. J is TRBJ1-1 and V is TRBV19; 8 bases are a match to TRBD1. The length of the CDR3 is 14 residues. Germline V gene lookup returns CDR1 LNHDA and CDR2 SQIVND (reference sequence). V trimming: 8 bases; J trimming: 4 bases; junction bases outside the gene matches: 9. This CDR3 reads CASFTQGASTEAFF. The CDR3 DNA is TGTGCCAGTTTCACCCAGGGGGCAAGCACTGAAGCTTTCTTT.

The chain carries TRBV10-3 and TRBJ1-1; weak D call: TRBD1 (6 bases). V was shortened by 6 bases and J by 1 base, with 9 bases between the two germline ends. CDR1 and CDR2 (germline): ENHRY, SYGVKD. CDR3 size: 13 residues. The DNA for the CDR3 is TGTGCCATCAGCGGGACATCGAACACTGAAGCTTTCTTT. Its protein is CAISGTSNTEAFF.

The CDR3 nucleotides read TGTGCCAGCAGCATTGGGACAGCGAATCAGCCCCAGCATTTT. This encodes CASSIGTANQPQHF. The chain employs TRBV5-5 and TRBJ1-5, with 7 bases that match TRBD1. There are 14 residues in the CDR3. The germline CDR1 and CDR2 sequences are SGHKS and YYEKEE (reference sequence). V shed 4 bases, J shed 4 bases, and the junction held 5 bases outside the gene matches.

This rearrangement joins TRBV11-3 to TRBJ1-1, with D hard to call. Germline-derived CDR1 and CDR2 are SGHNT and YENEEA. V was clipped by 5 bases and J by 1 base, with 17 bases between them. This CDR3 spans 16 amino acids. CDR3: CASSLHGGAKNTEAFF. The CDR3 DNA reads TGTGCCAGCAGCCTCCATGGAGGCGCAAAGAACACTGAAGCTTTCTTT.

In its sample, this clone was seen a few times. The chain carries TRBV5-1 and TRBJ1-2; tentative D call: TRBD1 (5 bases). Germline V gives CDR1 SGHRS, CDR2 YFSETQ. CDR3 length: 14 amino acids. V was clipped by 4 bases and J by 10 bases, with 20 bases between them. The CDR3 sequence is CASSPTDSLDLYTF. The CDR3 DNA reads TGCGCCAGCAGCCCGACCGACAGCCTAGACCTCTACACCTTC.

This clone was observed a single time. The chain employs TRBV28 and TRBJ2-3; a weak D match, TRBD2 (7 bases). Between the trimmed V and J ends, which lost 6 bases and 2 bases, there was a span of 15 bases. The germline V gene has CDR1 MDHEN and CDR2 SYDVKM. The CDR3 sequence is 15 residues long. The DNA of the CDR3 is TGTGCCAGCAGAGGGGGGGATACATACACAGATACGCAGTATTTT. Encoded protein: CASRGGDTYTDTQYF.

The chain carries TRBV30 and TRBJ1-2; TRBD1 is a possible D gene (6 bases). V shed 2 bases and J shed 6 bases, with 19 bases lying between them. The germline V gene has CDR1 GTSNPN and CDR2 SVGIG (reference sequence). The CDR3 length is 15 residues. CDR3 sequence: CAWSTRFTGMDGYTF. Written as DNA, the CDR3 is TGTGCCTGGAGTACTAGATTCACAGGGATGGATGGCTACACCTTC.

The chain couples TRBV5-8 to TRBJ2-7; D gene ambiguous. The CDR3 runs to 13 residues. Trimming took off 1 base at V and 2 bases at J, with 7 bases between the two ends. Germline-derived CDR1 and CDR2 are SGHTS and YDEGEE. As DNA, the CDR3 is TGTGCCAGCAGCTTGCCAGGAACCTACGAGCAGTACTTC. Its protein is CASSLPGTYEQYF.

This chain joins TRBV5-6 and TRBJ1-5; 10 nucleotides match TRBD1. V shed 3 bases, J shed 2 bases, and the junction held 8 bases outside the gene matches. The CDR3 contains 17 residues. CDR1 is SGHDT and CDR2 is YYEEEE in the germline V gene. The CDR3, as DNA: TGTGCCAGCAGCTCCATCCGGGACAGGGGAGGCAATCAGCCCCAGCATTTT. Its protein product is CASSSIRDRGGNQPQHF.